The subject of this entry is one T cell receptor beta chain. Its antigen is currently unknown. This entry comes from a study of cytomegalovirus exposure and HLA in healthy donors. General study points: Available immune exposure information covered CMV serostatus only. TCR association rates varied by HLA locus in a later analysis, with DRB1 highest and HLA-C lowest. In a later analysis, TCR beta V- and J-gene trimming showed a link to a missense DCLRE1C variant. Roughly even sequencing depth across donors was the assumption behind the presence/absence analyses.

From germline, CDR1 is WNHNN and CDR2 SYGVQD (reference sequence). The CDR3 has 15 amino acids. Between the trimmed V and J ends, which lost 6 bases and 1 base, there was a span of 16 bases. The PCR contained 60 Vbeta and 13 Jbeta primers. Sequencing was performed with immunoSEQ multiplex PCR; in TCRdb, only in-frame clones are kept and a portion is missing. The sample lists more than 150,000 clones; about 82% were seen once. The source is a woman in her 30s in good health and CMV-seronegative. The sample taken for sequencing was PBMCs. V usage is TRBV10-1 and J usage is TRBJ2-7, with a possible D match to TRBD2 (7 bases). The CDR3, as DNA: TGCGCCAGCAGCGATACGGGGGGCGCATCCTACGAGCAGTACTTC. Translated: CASSDTGGASYEQYF.